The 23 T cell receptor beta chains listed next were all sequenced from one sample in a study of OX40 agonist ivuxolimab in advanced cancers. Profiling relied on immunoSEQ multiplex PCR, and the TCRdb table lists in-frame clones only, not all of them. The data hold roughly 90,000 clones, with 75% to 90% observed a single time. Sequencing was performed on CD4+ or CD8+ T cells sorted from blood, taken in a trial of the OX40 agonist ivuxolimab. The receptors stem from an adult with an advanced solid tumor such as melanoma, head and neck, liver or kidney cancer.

The CDR3, as DNA: TGTGCCAGCTCAGCGACAGGGATACCGCCCCAGCATTTT. It is translated as CASSATGIPPQHF. This chain connects TRBV18 to TRBJ1-5; TRBD1 matches at 7 bases. The V gene's germline CDR1 is KGHSH and CDR2 LQKENI. Trimming took 5 bases from V and 9 from J; bases not matched to a gene: 7. This CDR3 has 13 residues.

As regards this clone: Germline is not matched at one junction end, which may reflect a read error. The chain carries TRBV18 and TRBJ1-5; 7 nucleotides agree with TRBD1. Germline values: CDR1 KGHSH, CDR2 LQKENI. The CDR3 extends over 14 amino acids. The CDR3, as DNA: TGTGCCAGTTCACAGGGGACAGGCAATCAGCCCCAGCATTTT. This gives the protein CASSQGTGNQPQHF.

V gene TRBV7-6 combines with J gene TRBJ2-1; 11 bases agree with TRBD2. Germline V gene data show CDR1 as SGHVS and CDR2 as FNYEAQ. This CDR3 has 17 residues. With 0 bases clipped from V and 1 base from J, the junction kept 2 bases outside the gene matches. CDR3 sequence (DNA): TGTGCCAGCAGCTTAGCCGGGACTAGCGGTTCCTACAATGAGCAGTTCTTC. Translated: CASSLAGTSGSYNEQFF.

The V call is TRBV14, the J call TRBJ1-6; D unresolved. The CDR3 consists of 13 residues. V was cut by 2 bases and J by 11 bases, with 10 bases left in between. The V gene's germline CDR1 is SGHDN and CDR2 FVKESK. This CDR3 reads CASSQHLEAPLHF. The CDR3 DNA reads TGTGCCAGCAGCCAACACCTTGAGGCACCCCTCCACTTT. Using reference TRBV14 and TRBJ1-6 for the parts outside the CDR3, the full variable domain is EAGVTQFPSHSVIEKGQTVTLRCDPISGHDNLYWYRRVMGKEIKFLLHFVKESKQDESGMPNNRFLAERTGGTYSTLKVQPAELEDSGVYFCASSQHLEAPLHFGNGTRLTVT.

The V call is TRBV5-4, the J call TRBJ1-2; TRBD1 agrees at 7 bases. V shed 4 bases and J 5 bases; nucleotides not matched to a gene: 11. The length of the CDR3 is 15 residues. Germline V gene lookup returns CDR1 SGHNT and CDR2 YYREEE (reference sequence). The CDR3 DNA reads TGTGCCAGCAGCCCGGGATGGGACAGAGGGTATGGCTACACCTTC. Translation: CASSPGWDRGYGYTF.

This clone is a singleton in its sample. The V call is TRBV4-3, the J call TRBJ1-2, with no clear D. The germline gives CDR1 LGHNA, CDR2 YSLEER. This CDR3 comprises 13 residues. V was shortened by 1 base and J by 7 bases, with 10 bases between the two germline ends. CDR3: CASSQVRGFGYTF. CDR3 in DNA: TGCGCCAGCAGCCAAGTTCGAGGGTTTGGCTACACCTTC.

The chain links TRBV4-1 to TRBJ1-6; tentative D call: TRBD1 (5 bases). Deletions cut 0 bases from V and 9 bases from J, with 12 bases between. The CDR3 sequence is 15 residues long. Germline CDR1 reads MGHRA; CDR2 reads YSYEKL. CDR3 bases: TGCGCCAGCAGCCAAGAGGGAGGGGCTGGTTCACCCCTCCACTTT. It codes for CASSQEGGAGSPLHF.

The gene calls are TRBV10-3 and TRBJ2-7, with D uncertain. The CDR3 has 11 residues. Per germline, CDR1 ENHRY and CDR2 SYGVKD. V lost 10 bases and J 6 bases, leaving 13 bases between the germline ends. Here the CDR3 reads CATLRSGEQYF. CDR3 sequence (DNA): TGTGCCACGCTGCGATCTGGCGAGCAGTACTTC.

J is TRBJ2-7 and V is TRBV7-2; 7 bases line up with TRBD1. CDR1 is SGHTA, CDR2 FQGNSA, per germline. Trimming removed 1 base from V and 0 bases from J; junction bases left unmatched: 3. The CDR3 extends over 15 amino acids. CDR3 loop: CASSLGTGVSYEQYF. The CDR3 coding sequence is TGTGCCAGCAGCTTAGGGACAGGCGTCTCCTACGAGCAGTACTTC.

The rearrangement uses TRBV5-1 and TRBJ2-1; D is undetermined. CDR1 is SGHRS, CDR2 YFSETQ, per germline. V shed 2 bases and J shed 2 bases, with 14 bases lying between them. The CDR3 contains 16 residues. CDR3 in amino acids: CASSLDNTLTYNEQFF. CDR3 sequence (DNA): TGCGCCAGCAGCTTAGACAATACATTAACCTACAATGAGCAGTTCTTC.

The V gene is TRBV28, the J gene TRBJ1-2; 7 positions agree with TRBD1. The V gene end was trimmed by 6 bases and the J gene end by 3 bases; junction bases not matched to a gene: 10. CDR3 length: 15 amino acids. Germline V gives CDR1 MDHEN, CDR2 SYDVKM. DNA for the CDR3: TGTGCCAGCAGCCAAGACGGACAGGACCACTATGGCTACACCTTC. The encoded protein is CASSQDGQDHYGYTF.

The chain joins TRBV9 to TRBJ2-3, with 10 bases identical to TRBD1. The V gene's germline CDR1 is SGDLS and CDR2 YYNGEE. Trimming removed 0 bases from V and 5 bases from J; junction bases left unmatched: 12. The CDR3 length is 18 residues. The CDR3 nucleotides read TGTGCCAGCAGCGTAGCCATCAGGACAGGGGGTCTAGTAGATACGCAGTATTTT. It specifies CASSVAIRTGGLVDTQYF.

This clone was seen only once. CDR3 in DNA: TGTGCCAGCAGTTACTTGGAGAACACTGAAGCTTTCTTT. Protein product: CASSYLENTEAFF. The V gene is TRBV6-6, the J gene TRBJ1-1; D remains unclear. The germline CDR1 and CDR2 sequences are MNHNY and SVGAGI (reference sequence). The CDR3 length is 13 residues. The germline V and J ends were trimmed by 1 base and 1 base, with 4 bases remaining between them.

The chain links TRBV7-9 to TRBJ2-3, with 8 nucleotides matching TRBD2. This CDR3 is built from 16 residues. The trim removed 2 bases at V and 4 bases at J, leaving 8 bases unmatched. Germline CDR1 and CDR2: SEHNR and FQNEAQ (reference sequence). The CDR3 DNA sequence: TGTGCCAGCAGCTTACGGGCGACTAGCGCGGCAGATACGCAGTATTTT. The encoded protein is CASSLRATSAADTQYF.

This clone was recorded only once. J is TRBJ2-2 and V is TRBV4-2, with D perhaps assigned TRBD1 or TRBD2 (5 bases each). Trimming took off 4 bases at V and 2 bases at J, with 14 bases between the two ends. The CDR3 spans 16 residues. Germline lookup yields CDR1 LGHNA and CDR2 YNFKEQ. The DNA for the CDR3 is TGTGCCAGCAGCCGTCAGACAGCGGAAAACACCGGGGAGCTGTTTTTT. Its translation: CASSRQTAENTGELFF.

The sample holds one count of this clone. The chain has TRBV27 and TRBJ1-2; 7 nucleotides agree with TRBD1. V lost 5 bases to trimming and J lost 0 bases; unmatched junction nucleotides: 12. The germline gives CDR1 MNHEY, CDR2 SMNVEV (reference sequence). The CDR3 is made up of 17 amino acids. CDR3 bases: TGTGCCAGCAGTCCACTGACAGGGAGAACGGCTAACTATGGCTACACCTTC. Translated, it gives CASSPLTGRTANYGYTF.

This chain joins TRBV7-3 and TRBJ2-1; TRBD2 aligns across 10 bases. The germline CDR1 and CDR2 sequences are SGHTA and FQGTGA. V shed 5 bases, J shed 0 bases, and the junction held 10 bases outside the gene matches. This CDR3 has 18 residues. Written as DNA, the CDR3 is TGTGCCAGCAGCCTACAACCGGGACTAGCGAGCTCCTACAATGAGCAGTTCTTC. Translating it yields CASSLQPGLASSYNEQFF. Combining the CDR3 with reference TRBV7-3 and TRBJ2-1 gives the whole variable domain GAGVSQTPSNKVTEKGKYVELRCDPISGHTALYWYRQSLGQGPEFLIYFQGTGAADDSGLPNDRFFAVRPEGSVSTLKIQRTERGDSAVYLCASSLQPGLASSYNEQFFGPGTRLTVL.

This CDR3 reads CASSDPRTEAFF. The CDR3 bases are TGTGCCAGCAGTGACCCCAGAACTGAAGCTTTCTTT. The V gene is TRBV2, the J gene TRBJ1-1, with D unclear. Germline values: CDR1 SNHLY, CDR2 FYNNEI. The CDR3 sequence is 12 residues long. Trimming took 3 bases from V and 5 from J, leaving 7 bases between them.

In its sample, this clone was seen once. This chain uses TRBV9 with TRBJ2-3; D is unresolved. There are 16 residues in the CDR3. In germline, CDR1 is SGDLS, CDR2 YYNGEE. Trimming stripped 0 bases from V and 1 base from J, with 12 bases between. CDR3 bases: TGTGCCAGCAGCGTAGAACCGGGTTTGGGCACAGATACGCAGTATTTT. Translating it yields CASSVEPGLGTDTQYF. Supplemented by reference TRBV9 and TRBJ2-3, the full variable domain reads DSGVTQTPKHLITATGQRVTLRCSPRSGDLSVYWYQQSLDQGLQFLIQYYNGEERAKGNILERFSAQQFPDLHSELNLSSLELGDSALYFCASSVEPGLGTDTQYFGPGTRLTVL.

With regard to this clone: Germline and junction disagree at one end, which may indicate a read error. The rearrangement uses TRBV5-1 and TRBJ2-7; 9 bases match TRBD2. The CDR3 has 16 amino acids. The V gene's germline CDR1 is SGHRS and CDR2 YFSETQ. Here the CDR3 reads CASSLYGNSGSPGCDF. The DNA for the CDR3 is TGCGCCAGCAGCTTGTATGGTAATAGCGGGAGTCCAGGCTGCGACTTC.

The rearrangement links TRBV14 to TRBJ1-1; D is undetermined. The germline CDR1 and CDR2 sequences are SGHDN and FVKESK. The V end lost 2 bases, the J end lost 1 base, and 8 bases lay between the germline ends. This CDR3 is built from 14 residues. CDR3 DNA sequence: TGTGCCAGCAGCCAATTCATCGGGAACACTGAAGCTTTCTTT. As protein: CASSQFIGNTEAFF. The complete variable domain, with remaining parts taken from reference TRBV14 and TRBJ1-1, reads EAGVTQFPSHSVIEKGQTVTLRCDPISGHDNLYWYRRVMGKEIKFLLHFVKESKQDESGMPNNRFLAERTGGTYSTLKVQPAELEDSGVYFCASSQFIGNTEAFFGQGTRLTVV.

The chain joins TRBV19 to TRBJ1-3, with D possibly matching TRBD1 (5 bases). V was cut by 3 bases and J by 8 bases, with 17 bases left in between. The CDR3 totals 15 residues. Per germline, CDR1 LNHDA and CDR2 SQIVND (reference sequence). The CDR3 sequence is CASSMALQEGYTIYF. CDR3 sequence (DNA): TGTGCCAGTAGTATGGCCCTACAGGAGGGATACACCATATATTTT.

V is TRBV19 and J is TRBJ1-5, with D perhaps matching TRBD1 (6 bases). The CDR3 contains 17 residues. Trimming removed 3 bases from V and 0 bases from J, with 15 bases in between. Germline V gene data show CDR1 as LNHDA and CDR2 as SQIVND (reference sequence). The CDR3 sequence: CASSMPPRGNSNQPQHF. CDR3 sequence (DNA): TGTGCCAGTAGTATGCCCCCCAGGGGAAATAGCAATCAGCCCCAGCATTTT. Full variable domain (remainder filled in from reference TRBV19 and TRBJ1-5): DGGITQSPKYLFRKEGQNVTLSCEQNLNHDAMYWYRQDPGQGLRLIYYSQIVNDFQKGDIAEGYSVSREKKESFPLTVTSAQKNPTAFYLCASSMPPRGNSNQPQHFGDGTRLSIL.